Following are 17 T cell receptor beta chains from one sample sequenced in a study of T cells after yellow fever vaccination. A single record per CDR3 protein comes from TCRdb applying MiXCR to the 5' RACE reads. The table lists approximately 330,000 distinct CDR3 sequences, around 13% of them singletons, with 3.2% in the top ten. The sequenced sample was CD4+ T cells sorted from PBMCs, obtained 15 days after the yellow fever booster vaccination. The receptors were gathered from a man younger than 35 who received the YFV17D yellow fever vaccine.

The chain recombines TRBV29-1 with TRBJ1-3; D may be TRBD1 (5 bases). CDR1 SQVTM and CDR2 ANQGSEA come from the germline V gene. The CDR3 covers 15 residues. V was clipped by 4 bases and J by 1 base, with 14 bases between them. The CDR3 nucleotides are TGCAGCGTTGGCACTTACAGGACGTCTGGAAACACCATATATTTT. Translating it yields CSVGTYRTSGNTIYF.

This clonotype has only a few counts. In DNA, the CDR3 is TGTGCCAGCAGCTTTACAGGGTTCGGGGAGCTGTTTTTT. Protein sequence: CASSFTGFGELFF. The chain combines TRBV7-2 with TRBJ2-2, with D possibly being TRBD1 (6 bases). Germline CDR1 SGHTA, CDR2 FQGNSA. The CDR3 extends over 13 amino acids. The V and J ends lost 3 bases and 7 bases respectively, with 9 bases between them.

This clonotype has just a few counts. This chain links TRBV7-2 with TRBJ2-2; D not certain. Trimming stripped 3 bases from V and 0 bases from J, with 11 bases between. The CDR3 totals 16 residues. From germline, CDR1 is SGHTA and CDR2 FQGNSA. This CDR3 reads CASSLQAGSNTGELFF. For the CDR3, the DNA is TGTGCCAGCAGCTTGCAGGCAGGATCGAACACCGGGGAGCTGTTTTTT.

The CDR3 DNA is TGTGCCAGCAGCCCAGGACAGGGGCCATTGAACACCGGGGAGCTGTTTTTT. It encodes CASSPGQGPLNTGELFF. The J gene is TRBJ2-2, the V gene TRBV5-4, with 9 bases matching TRBD1. V was pared by 4 bases and J by 1 base, with 8 bases of the junction left unmatched. The V gene's germline CDR1 is SGHNT and CDR2 YYREEE (reference sequence). The CDR3 runs 17 residues.

A note on this clonotype: It is unclear where the CDR3 begins or ends on the DNA, so no DNA is shown, and the CDR3 is as TCRdb lists it. V usage is TRBV7-2 and J usage is TRBJ1-5; TRBD1 was called by the table and not checked on the DNA. Termini included, the CDR3 measures 16 amino acids. Per the germline V gene, CDR1 is SGHTA and CDR2 is FQGNSA. CDR3 sequence: CASSFGPGQGIQPQHF.

The chain uses TRBV9 and TRBJ2-3, with 13 bases matching TRBD2. V shed 2 bases, J shed 2 bases, and the junction held 2 bases outside the gene matches. CDR3 length equals 16 residues. Germline CDR1 is SGDLS and CDR2 is YYNGEE. CDR3 DNA sequence: TGTGCCAGCAGCGTCGGACTAGCGGGGGCCACAGATACGCAGTATTTT. Translating gives CASSVGLAGATDTQYF. Full variable domain (rest looked up from reference TRBV9 and TRBJ2-3): DSGVTQTPKHLITATGQRVTLRCSPRSGDLSVYWYQQSLDQGLQFLIQYYNGEERAKGNILERFSAQQFPDLHSELNLSSLELGDSALYFCASSVGLAGATDTQYFGPGTRLTVL.

This clonotype showed up many times. The gene calls are TRBV7-6 and TRBJ1-4, with TRBD1 matching 8 bases. CDR1 and CDR2 from the germline V gene are SGHVS and FNYEAQ. V lost 5 bases to trimming and J lost 8 bases; unmatched junction nucleotides: 10. The CDR3 contains 15 residues. The CDR3: CASSPWTGSGEKLFF. As DNA, the CDR3 is TGTGCCAGCAGCCCGTGGACAGGGTCAGGGGAAAAACTGTTTTTT.

The chain is built from TRBV6-6 and TRBJ1-2, with TRBD1 identical over 7 bases. The germline gives CDR1 MNHNY, CDR2 SVGAGI (reference sequence). V shed 5 bases and J 1 base; nucleotides not matched to a gene: 13. The CDR3 has 17 amino acids. The CDR3 here is CASSMRQGFEFNYGYTF. In nucleotides, the CDR3 is TGTGCCAGCAGTATGAGACAGGGTTTTGAATTTAACTATGGCTACACCTTC.

The gene calls are TRBV7-2 and TRBJ2-7; 12 nucleotides match TRBD1. CDR3 length: 16 residues. Losses at the gene ends were 2 bases for V and 5 bases for J; bases not matched to a gene: 7. Germline assignment: CDR1 SGHTA and CDR2 FQGNSA. CDR3 coding DNA: TGTGCCAGCAGCTTACCGGGACAGGGGGCTGGGGACGAGCAGTACTTC. As protein: CASSLPGQGAGDEQYF.

The V gene is TRBV24-1, the J gene TRBJ1-2; 8 nucleotides agree with TRBD1. J lost 7 bases, V lost 2 bases, and 17 bases had no gene match. CDR3 length: 18 amino acids. Germline V gives CDR1 KGHDR, CDR2 SFDVKD. In DNA, the CDR3 is TGTGCCACCAGTGATTCGAGGGCAGGGGGCGCCTCTAGCAGTGGCTACACCTTC. Protein product: CATSDSRAGGASSSGYTF.

At least ten counts were recorded for this clonotype. V gene TRBV5-4 combines with J gene TRBJ2-1; tentatively, D is TRBD1 (7 bases). Germline V CDR1 and CDR2: SGHNT, YYREEE (reference sequence). This CDR3 is 14 amino acids long. V lost 9 bases to trimming and J lost 1 base, with 14 bases between them. This chain's CDR3 is CATIPGGSYNEQFF. CDR3 nucleotide sequence: TGTGCCACCATCCCAGGGGGGTCCTACAATGAGCAGTTCTTC.

This clonotype was counted a few times. V is TRBV7-3 and J is TRBJ2-5; D is possibly TRBD1 or TRBD2 (5 bases each). Germline values: CDR1 SGHTA, CDR2 FQGTGA. This CDR3 is built from 15 residues. Trimming pared 5 bases from V and 4 bases from J, leaving 17 bases between. The CDR3 DNA sequence: TGTGCCAGCAGCCCCGGGACCATAGGAGGAGAGACCCAGTACTTC. It specifies CASSPGTIGGETQYF.

The chain combines TRBV5-1 with TRBJ1-6, with 10 nucleotides matching TRBD1. The J segment lost 10 bases and the V segment lost 0 bases, leaving 7 bases of the junction unmatched. The CDR3 is 16 amino acids. Germline loops: CDR1 SGHRS, CDR2 YFSETQ. CDR3 loop: CASSLVAGQGTSPLHF. In DNA, the CDR3 is TGCGCCAGCAGCTTGGTGGCGGGACAGGGGACCTCACCCCTCCACTTT.

In its sample, this clonotype was seen a few times. The chain couples TRBV5-1 to TRBJ1-6; D might be TRBD1 (5 bases). V was cut by 4 bases and J by 10 bases, with 15 bases left in between. Germline V gene data show CDR1 as SGHRS and CDR2 as YFSETQ. This CDR3 has 14 amino acids. The CDR3 loop reads CASSPGGGYSPLHF. The CDR3 DNA reads as TGCGCCAGCAGCCCAGGCGGGGGGTACTCACCCCTCCACTTT.

The rearrangement links TRBV19 to TRBJ1-1; 8 positions agree with TRBD1. V gave up 5 bases and J gave up 4 bases; unmatched junction bases: 9. The germline CDR1 and CDR2 sequences are LNHDA and SQIVND (reference sequence). The CDR3 contains 15 residues. CDR3: CASSPLDREGTEAFF. CDR3 bases: TGTGCCAGTAGTCCTCTGGACAGGGAAGGCACTGAAGCTTTCTTT. Using reference TRBV19 and TRBJ1-1 for the parts outside the CDR3, the full variable domain is DGGITQSPKYLFRKEGQNVTLSCEQNLNHDAMYWYRQDPGQGLRLIYYSQIVNDFQKGDIAEGYSVSREKKESFPLTVTSAQKNPTAFYLCASSPLDREGTEAFFGQGTRLTVV.

This clonotype came up a few times. The chain combines TRBV10-3 with TRBJ1-1, with TRBD1 identical over 9 bases. The CDR3 consists of 13 residues. V trimming: 7 bases; J trimming: 4 bases; junction bases outside the gene matches: 4. CDR1 and CDR2 from the germline V gene are ENHRY and SYGVKD. CDR3: CAITTTGGTEAFF. The CDR3 DNA reads TGTGCCATCACCACGACAGGGGGCACTGAAGCTTTCTTT.

This chain joins TRBV11-2 and TRBJ2-3; D remains ambiguous. The CDR3 is 10 residues long. Germline V gene lookup returns CDR1 SGHAT and CDR2 FQNNGV. Trimming stripped 3 bases from V and 6 bases from J, with 1 base between. The CDR3 DNA reads as TGTGCCAGCAGCTTTGATACGCAGTATTTT. The encoded protein is CASSFDTQYF. Full variable domain (outside the CDR3, taken from reference TRBV11-2 and TRBJ2-3): EAGVAQSPRYKIIEKRQSVAFWCNPISGHATLYWYQQILGQGPKLLIQFQNNGVVDDSQLPKDRFSAERLKGVDSTLKIQPAKLEDSAVYLCASSFDTQYFGPGTRLTVL.